This entry describes one T cell receptor (beta chain). The target antigen is unknown. CDR1 SGHRS and CDR2 YFSETQ come from the germline V gene. CDR3 length: 14 amino acids. This sample stems from a study of monozygotic twins with inflammatory bowel disease. The draw for each donor consisted of a single 2.5 ml blood sample. Study-wide findings and caveats: In patient repertoires, differing immunosuppressive treatments may have added some variability. Other individuals had fewer clonotypes in common with IBD patients than with healthy twins, especially with disease activity.

TCRdb re-called the 5' RACE reads and gives one entry per CDR3 protein, without DNA. The repertoire table contains 190,000 or so distinct CDR3 sequences. This receptor was taken from a human donor with ulcerative colitis or Crohn's disease, or a healthy co-twin of an affected twin (not recorded which). This sequence joins TRBV5-1 and TRBJ1-2; TCRdb gives TRBD1 as the D gene, but with no DNA this cannot be confirmed. The sequenced sample consisted of blood. This CDR3 is CASSLGTGYYGYTF.